A single sample is the source of the 21 T cell receptor beta chains below, sequenced in a study of shared clonotypes between healthy human individuals. Using immunoSEQ multiplex PCR, the repertoire was profiled, and TCRdb retains in-frame clones only, with some absent. The table records millions of clones, about 95% of them present only once. What was sequenced was naive CD4+ T cells sorted from blood. Subset: CD45RA+ positively selected. Receptors were obtained from a man in his late teens or twenties in good health.

The chain couples TRBV28 to TRBJ1-2; 8 nucleotides match TRBD1. The ends lost 3 bases at V and 3 bases at J; junction bases unmatched: 9. Germline V CDR1 and CDR2: MDHEN, SYDVKM. The CDR3 covers 16 residues. DNA of the CDR3: TGTGCCAGCAGTTTGGAAGGGCGGACAGGGCACTATGGCTACACCTTC. Encoded protein: CASSLEGRTGHYGYTF.

V and J are TRBV5-1 and TRBJ2-1; 13 positions agree with TRBD2. CDR3 length equals 15 residues. V trimming: 2 bases; J trimming: 7 bases; junction bases outside the gene matches: 3. The V gene's germline CDR1 is SGHRS and CDR2 YFSETQ. CDR3 amino acids: CASSLLAGGRNEQFF. The CDR3 DNA follows: TGCGCCAGCAGCTTACTAGCGGGGGGGCGGAATGAGCAGTTCTTC.

Points on this clone: Other DNA sequences in the same sample also yield this CDR3. The chain links TRBV5-1 to TRBJ2-7; 8 nucleotides agree with TRBD1. This CDR3 has 14 residues. The trim removed 2 bases at V and 4 bases at J, leaving 5 bases unmatched. Germline V gene sequence: CDR1 SGHRS, CDR2 YFSETQ. The CDR3 region has the DNA TGCGCCAGCAGCTTAACAGGGGGTAAATACGAGCAGTACTTC. Encoded protein: CASSLTGGKYEQYF.

V is TRBV6-6 and J is TRBJ1-2, with D perhaps matching TRBD1 (5 bases). Germline V lookup: CDR1 MNHNY, CDR2 SVGAGI (reference sequence). The CDR3 totals 14 residues. Between the trimmed V and J ends, which lost 4 bases and 7 bases, there was a span of 16 bases. Written as DNA, the CDR3 is TGTGCCAGCAGTTCCTCCGGGACCATTCCTGGCTACACCTTC. This encodes CASSSSGTIPGYTF.

On this clone itself: Other DNA sequences in this specimen translate into the identical CDR3. The rearrangement joins TRBV10-1 to TRBJ1-5; D unresolved. CDR3 length: 13 residues. Trimming stripped 3 bases from V and 4 bases from J, with 7 bases between. Germline V lookup: CDR1 WNHNN, CDR2 SYGVQD (reference sequence). The CDR3 nucleotides are TGCGCCAGCAGTGAAGCGGGAAATCAGCCCCAGCATTTT. Encoded protein: CASSEAGNQPQHF.

As for this clone: This sample also contains other DNA sequences that code for the same CDR3. The chain uses TRBV10-3 and TRBJ2-4, with TRBD1 as a possible D gene (6 bases). The CDR3 consists of 15 residues. V was trimmed by 2 bases and J by 0 bases, leaving 8 bases between them. CDR1 ENHRY and CDR2 SYGVKD come from the germline V gene. The CDR3 reads CAISEGGLAKNIQYF. The CDR3 DNA sequence: TGTGCCATCAGTGAGGGGGGCTTAGCCAAAAACATTCAGTACTTC.

The rearrangement uses TRBV2 and TRBJ2-5, with D possibly called TRBD1 or TRBD2 (5 bases each). CDR3 length: 13 residues. Deletions cut 6 bases from V and 4 bases from J, with 12 bases between. Germline V gene sequence: CDR1 SNHLY, CDR2 FYNNEI. CDR3 residues: CASRGTFGETQYF. CDR3 coding DNA: TGTGCCAGCAGGGGGACCTTCGGAGAGACCCAGTACTTC.

This chain uses TRBV6-5 with TRBJ1-6; no clear D. Deletions cut 4 bases from V and 8 bases from J, with 9 bases between. This CDR3 has 13 residues. Germline V lookup: CDR1 MNHEY, CDR2 SVGAGI. CDR3 loop: CASSSLMDSPLHF. As DNA, the CDR3 is TGTGCCAGCAGTTCCCTAATGGATTCACCCCTCCACTTT.

This clone was picked up one time. The chain joins TRBV6-1 to TRBJ2-7, with D perhaps matching TRBD1 (6 bases). The CDR3 totals 13 residues. CDR1 and CDR2 from the germline V gene are MNHNS and SASEGT. V lost 7 bases and J 0 bases, leaving 10 bases between the germline ends. Written as DNA, the CDR3 is TGTGCCAGCAACCGGGACAACTCCTACGAGCAGTACTTC. Translated: CASNRDNSYEQYF.

In its sample, this clone was seen once. This sequence joins TRBV5-6 and TRBJ2-7; perhaps TRBD2 as D (6 bases). V was clipped by 4 bases and J by 0 bases, with 14 bases between them. The CDR3 extends over 15 amino acids. Germline V gives CDR1 SGHDT, CDR2 YYEEEE. DNA for the CDR3: TGTGCCAGCAGCCGACCGGGACTTAGCTCCTACGAGCAGTACTTC. Its protein product is CASSRPGLSSYEQYF.

This chain links TRBV5-1 with TRBJ2-7; D perhaps matches TRBD2 (6 bases). Between the trimmed V and J ends, which lost 0 bases and 1 base, there was a span of 14 bases. The CDR3 sequence is 16 residues long. In germline, CDR1 is SGHRS, CDR2 YFSETQ. The CDR3 DNA reads as TGCGCCAGCAGCTTGGTTGGCGGGACGGCTTCCTACGAGCAGTACTTC. Protein: CASSLVGGTASYEQYF.

The rearrangement links TRBV30 to TRBJ2-7; 8 nucleotides align to TRBD2. Trimming cost V 2 bases and J 7 bases; bases outside gene matches: 10. Germline V gene lookup returns CDR1 GTSNPN and CDR2 SVGIG (reference sequence). The CDR3 runs to 14 residues. This CDR3 reads CAWSPRGGSREQYF. As DNA, the CDR3 is TGTGCCTGGAGTCCCCGGGGGGGGTCGCGGGAGCAGTACTTC. The whole variable domain, remainder taken from reference TRBV30 and TRBJ2-7, is SQTIHQWPATLVQPVGSPLSLECTVEGTSNPNLYWYRQAAGRGLQLLFYSVGIGQISSEVPQNLSASRPQDRQFILSSKKLLLSDSGFYLCAWSPRGGSREQYFGPGTRLTVT.

This clone has just one count. The chain links TRBV28 to TRBJ2-7, with 8 bases identical to TRBD1. This CDR3 comprises 13 residues. Germline CDR1 reads MDHEN; CDR2 reads SYDVKM. J lost 9 bases, V lost 4 bases, and 8 bases had no gene match. The CDR3 sequence: CASSWGTGLGQYF. Here the CDR3 DNA reads TGTGCCAGCAGTTGGGGGACAGGTCTCGGGCAGTACTTC.

J is TRBJ1-2 and V is TRBV27; no clear D. Trimming removed 3 bases from V and 4 bases from J, with 9 bases in between. The length of the CDR3 is 13 residues. Germline CDR1 MNHEY, CDR2 SMNVEV (reference sequence). CDR3 loop: CASSFKGTYGYTF. CDR3 coding DNA: TGTGCCAGCAGTTTTAAGGGAACCTATGGCTACACCTTC.

V is TRBV28 and J is TRBJ1-1; D ambiguous. The CDR3 spans 14 residues. Trimming removed 8 bases from V and 0 bases from J, with 13 bases in between. Germline CDR1 is MDHEN and CDR2 is SYDVKM. The CDR3 nucleotides read TGTGCCAGCTCGAGGGCGGGGATGAACACTGAAGCTTTCTTT. Its translation is CASSRAGMNTEAFF.

This chain uses TRBV4-3 with TRBJ2-7, with TRBD1 matching over 8 bases. Germline CDR1 LGHNA, CDR2 YSLEER. The CDR3 spans 14 residues. J was trimmed by 3 bases and V by 3 bases; bases with no gene match: 4. CDR3 coding DNA: TGCGCCAGCAGCCAGAGGACAGGGTTCTACGAGCAGTACTTC. Protein sequence: CASSQRTGFYEQYF.

The rearrangement links TRBV7-2 to TRBJ2-7; TRBD2 matches 7 bases. Germline V gene lookup returns CDR1 SGHTA and CDR2 FQGNSA. The V and J ends lost 3 bases and 4 bases, in that order; junction bases with no gene match: 6. This CDR3 spans 14 amino acids. Written as DNA, the CDR3 is TGTGCCAGCAGCTTCGGGGAGGGCCAATACGAGCAGTACTTC. It specifies CASSFGEGQYEQYF.

This chain uses TRBV7-9 with TRBJ1-3, with 9 bases that match TRBD1. The CDR3 runs 17 residues. The V segment lost 1 base and the J segment 3 bases; nucleotides outside the gene matches: 7. From germline, CDR1 is SEHNR and CDR2 FQNEAQ (reference sequence). DNA for the CDR3: TGTGCCAGCAGCTTAGTCCCGGGACAGGGTGATGGAAACACCATATATTTT. It is translated as CASSLVPGQGDGNTIYF.

This chain links TRBV28 with TRBJ2-7, with D possibly matching TRBD2 (6 bases). V was clipped by 4 bases and J by 2 bases, with 21 bases between them. Germline V gene sequence: CDR1 MDHEN, CDR2 SYDVKM. The CDR3 is 17 residues long. The CDR3 loop reads CASSSTVTFGRPYEQYF. The CDR3 DNA reads as TGTGCCAGCAGTTCGACCGTGACGTTTGGGAGGCCCTACGAGCAGTACTTC.

The V gene is TRBV10-3, the J gene TRBJ2-7, with D unclear. This CDR3 contains 14 residues. V shed 0 bases and J shed 3 bases, with 9 bases lying between them. From germline, CDR1 is ENHRY and CDR2 SYGVKD. Here the CDR3 DNA reads TGTGCCATCAGTGAGTCGTGGACGGACTACGAGCAGTACTTC. Translation gives CAISESWTDYEQYF.

V gene TRBV28 combines with J gene TRBJ2-7; 7 bases align to TRBD2. The CDR3 spans 15 residues. V shed 3 bases and J 3 bases; nucleotides not matched to a gene: 8. Germline-derived CDR1 and CDR2 are MDHEN and SYDVKM. CDR3 bases: TGTGCCAGCAGTTTCATACCGGGGGGAAGCTACGAGCAGTACTTC. It yields the protein CASSFIPGGSYEQYF.